This section outlines one T cell receptor (beta chain) sequence together with its context. The data were produced by immunoSEQ multiplex PCR, yet TCRdb's version contains in-frame clones alone and is incomplete. Of some 60,000 clones listed, about 80% are singletons. This specimen belongs to a study of radiation and T cells in renal cell carcinoma. Sample time point: blood 2 weeks post-SBRT. Treatment described: 15 Gy SBRT to primary tumor, nephrectomy 4 weeks later. V dropped 3 bases and J dropped 0 bases, with 0 bases sitting between them. From germline, CDR1 is KGHSH and CDR2 LQKENI. The CDR3 contains 13 residues.

Sample: blood, taken from a patient whose treatment included radiotherapy and nephrectomy. The clonotype was recovered from a man in his fifties or sixties with renal cell carcinoma. V gene TRBV18 combines with J gene TRBJ2-6; D is ambiguous. CDR3 in amino acids: CASSPSGANVLTF. CDR3 bases: TGTGCCAGCTCACCCTCTGGGGCCAACGTCCTGACTTTC.